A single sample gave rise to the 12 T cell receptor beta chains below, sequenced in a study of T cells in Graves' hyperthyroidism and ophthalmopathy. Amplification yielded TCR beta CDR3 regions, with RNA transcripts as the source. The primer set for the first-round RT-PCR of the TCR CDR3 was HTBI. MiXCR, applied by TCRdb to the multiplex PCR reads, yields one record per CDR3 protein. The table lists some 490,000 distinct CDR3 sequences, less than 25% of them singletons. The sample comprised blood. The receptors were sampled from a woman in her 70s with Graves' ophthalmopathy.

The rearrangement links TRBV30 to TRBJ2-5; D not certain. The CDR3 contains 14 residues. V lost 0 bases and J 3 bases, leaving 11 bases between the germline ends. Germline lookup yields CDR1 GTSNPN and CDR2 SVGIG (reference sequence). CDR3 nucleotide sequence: TGTGCCTGGAGTGTATGGGGTCGAAAAGAGACCCAGTACTTC. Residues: CAWSVWGRKETQYF. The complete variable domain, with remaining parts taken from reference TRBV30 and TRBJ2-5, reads SQTIHQWPATLVQPVGSPLSLECTVEGTSNPNLYWYRQAAGRGLQLLFYSVGIGQISSEVPQNLSASRPQDRQFILSSKKLLLSDSGFYLCAWSVWGRKETQYFGPGTRLLVL.

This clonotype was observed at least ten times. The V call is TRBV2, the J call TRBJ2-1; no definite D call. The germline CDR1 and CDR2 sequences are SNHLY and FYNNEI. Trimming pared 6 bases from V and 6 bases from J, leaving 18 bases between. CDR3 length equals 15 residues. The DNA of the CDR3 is TGTGCCAGCAGGTTGGTCCTAGGGTCTGGCAATGAGCAGTTCTTC. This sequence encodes CASRLVLGSGNEQFF.

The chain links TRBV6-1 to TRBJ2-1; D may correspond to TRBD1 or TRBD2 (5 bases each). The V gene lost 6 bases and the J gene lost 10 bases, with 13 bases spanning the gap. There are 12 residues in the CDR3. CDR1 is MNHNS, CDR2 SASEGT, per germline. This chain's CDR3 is CASSLGAKEQFF. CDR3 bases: TGTGCCAGCAGCCTCGGGGCGAAGGAGCAGTTCTTC.

The DNA of the CDR3 is TGTGCCAGCAGTCATAATAGCAATCAGCCCCAGCATTTT. Protein: CASSHNSNQPQHF. The chain joins TRBV7-9 to TRBJ1-5; D remains ambiguous. This CDR3 comprises 13 residues. The V end lost 6 bases, the J end lost 0 bases, and 6 bases lay between the germline ends. The germline V gene has CDR1 SEHNR and CDR2 FQNEAQ (reference sequence). The full variable domain, with the rest looked up from reference TRBV7-9 and TRBJ1-5, is DTGVSQNPRHKITKRGQNVTFRCDPISEHNRLYWYRQTLGQGPEFLTYFQNEAQLEKSRLLSDRFSAERPKGSFSTLEIQRTEQGDSAMYLCASSHNSNQPQHFGDGTRLSIL.

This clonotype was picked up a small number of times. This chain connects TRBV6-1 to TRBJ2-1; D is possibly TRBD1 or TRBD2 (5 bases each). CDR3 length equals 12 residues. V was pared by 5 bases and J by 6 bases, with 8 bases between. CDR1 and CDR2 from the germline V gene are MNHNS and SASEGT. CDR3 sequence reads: CASSRGVNEQFF. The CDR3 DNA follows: TGTGCCAGCAGTCGAGGGGTCAATGAGCAGTTCTTC.

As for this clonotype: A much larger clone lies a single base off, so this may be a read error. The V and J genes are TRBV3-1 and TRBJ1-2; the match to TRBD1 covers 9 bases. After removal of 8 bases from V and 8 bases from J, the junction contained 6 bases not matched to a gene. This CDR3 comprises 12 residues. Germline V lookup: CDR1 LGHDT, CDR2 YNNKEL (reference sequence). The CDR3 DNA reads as TGTGCCAGCCCAGGGACAGGGACCGGCTACACCTTC. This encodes CASPGTGTGYTF.

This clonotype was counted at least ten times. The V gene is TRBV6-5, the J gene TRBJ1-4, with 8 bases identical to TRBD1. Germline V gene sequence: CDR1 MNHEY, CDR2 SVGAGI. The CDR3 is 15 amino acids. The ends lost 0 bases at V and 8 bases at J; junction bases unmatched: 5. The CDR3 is CASSYSQGAHEKLFF. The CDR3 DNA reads TGTGCCAGCAGTTACTCGCAGGGGGCGCACGAAAAACTGTTTTTT.

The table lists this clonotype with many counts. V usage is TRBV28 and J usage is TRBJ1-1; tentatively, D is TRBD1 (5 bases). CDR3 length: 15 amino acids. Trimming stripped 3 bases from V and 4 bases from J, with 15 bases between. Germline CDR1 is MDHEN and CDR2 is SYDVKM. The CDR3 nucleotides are TGTGCCAGCAGTTTCGAGCTCGGGGGACCCACTGAAGCTTTCTTT. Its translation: CASSFELGGPTEAFF.

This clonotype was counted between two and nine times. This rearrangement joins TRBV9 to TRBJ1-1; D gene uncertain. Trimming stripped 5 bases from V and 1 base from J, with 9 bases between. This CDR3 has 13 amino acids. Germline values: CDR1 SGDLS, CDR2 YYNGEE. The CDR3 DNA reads TGTGCCAGCAGTATATTCCAGAACACTGAAGCTTTCTTT. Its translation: CASSIFQNTEAFF.

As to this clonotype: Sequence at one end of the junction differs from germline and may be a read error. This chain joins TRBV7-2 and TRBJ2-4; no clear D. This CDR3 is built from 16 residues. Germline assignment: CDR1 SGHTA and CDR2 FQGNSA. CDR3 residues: CASSQAYTLAKNIQYF. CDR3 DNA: TGCGCCAGCAGCCAAGCCTATACCCTAGCCAAAAACATTCAGTACTTC. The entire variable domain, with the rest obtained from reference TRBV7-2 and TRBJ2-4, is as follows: GAGVSQSPSNKVTEKGKDVELRCDPISGHTALYWYRQSLGQGLEFLIYFQGNSAPDKSGLPSDRFSAERTGGSVSTLTIQRTQQEDSAVYLCASSQAYTLAKNIQYFGAGTRLSVL.

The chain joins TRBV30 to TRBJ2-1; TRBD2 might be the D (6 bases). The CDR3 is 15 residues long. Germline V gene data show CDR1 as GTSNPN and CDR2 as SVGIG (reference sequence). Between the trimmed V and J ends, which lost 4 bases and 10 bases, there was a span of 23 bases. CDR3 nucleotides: TGTGCCTGGAACTGGCGGGGCCGCCCTAATGGCGAGCAGTTCTTC. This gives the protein CAWNWRGRPNGEQFF.

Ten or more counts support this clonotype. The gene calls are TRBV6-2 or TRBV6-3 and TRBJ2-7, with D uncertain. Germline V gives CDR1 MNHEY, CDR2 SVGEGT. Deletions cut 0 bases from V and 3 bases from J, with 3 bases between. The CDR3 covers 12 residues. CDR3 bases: TGTGCCAGCAGTTACTCACGCTACGAGCAGTACTTC. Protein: CASSYSRYEQYF.